This TCR beta chain is drawn from a study of somatic mutations in cytotoxic T cells in rheumatoid arthritis. The CDR3 has 14 residues. Between the trimmed V and J ends, which lost 6 bases and 1 base, there was a span of 12 bases. CDR1 is SEHNR, CDR2 FQNEAQ, per germline (reference sequence). Some clones are missing from TCRdb's copy, which holds only in-frame ones; the method was immunoSEQ multiplex PCR. This table has some 35,000 clones, 84% appearing once. The chain is built from TRBV7-9 and TRBJ1-1; D is unresolved. The TCR sequence derives from a man aged 35-49 years in good health. Sequencing was done on a sample of CD8+ T cells sorted from blood. CDR3: CASSLGYGNTEAFF. In DNA, the CDR3 is TGTGCCAGCAGTCTAGGGTATGGGAACACTGAAGCTTTCTTT.